Included here is one TCR beta chain sequence, with context. Its antigen remains unidentified. This sample was taken from a study of regulatory T cells in long-lasting Graves disease. About the study: Freshly diagnosed Graves' patients had used antithyroid drugs for under 3 months.

General observations from the study: New patients shared fewer public clonotypes (roughly 1,000) than persistent patients did (around 3,000).

Arm-PCR of CDR3 regions and iRepertoire HTBI primers were used to build TCR beta libraries. TCRdb re-analysed the multiplex PCR reads in MiXCR, keeping a single row per CDR3 protein. The table records under 700,000 distinct CDR3 sequences, 15% to 20% of them present only once. Time point specified: newly diagnosed GD, antithyroid drugs for less than 3 months. After RNA was extracted from PBMCs, the TCR library was made from it. Separately, the same data were catalogued under a study of T cells in Graves' hyperthyroidism and ophthalmopathy. From that second work: A set of HTBI primers served as the primers for a first-round RT-PCR of the TCR CDR3. Blood also showed most of the thyroid clonotypes that were expanded above 0.001.

The sequenced sample was peripheral blood mononuclear cells (PBMCs), obtained at new diagnosis, from a patient treated with antithyroid drugs. The TCR originated in a woman aged 40 to 65 with Graves disease.

The CDR3 region has the DNA TGTGCCAGCAGCGTAGTGGCAGGGGTCGACTATGGCTACACCTTC. The encoded protein is CASSVVAGVDYGYTF. The chain uses TRBV9 and TRBJ1-2; D is possibly TRBD1 (6 bases). V dropped 0 bases and J dropped 3 bases, with 12 bases sitting between them. Germline V gene lookup returns CDR1 SGDLS and CDR2 YYNGEE. The CDR3 consists of 15 residues.